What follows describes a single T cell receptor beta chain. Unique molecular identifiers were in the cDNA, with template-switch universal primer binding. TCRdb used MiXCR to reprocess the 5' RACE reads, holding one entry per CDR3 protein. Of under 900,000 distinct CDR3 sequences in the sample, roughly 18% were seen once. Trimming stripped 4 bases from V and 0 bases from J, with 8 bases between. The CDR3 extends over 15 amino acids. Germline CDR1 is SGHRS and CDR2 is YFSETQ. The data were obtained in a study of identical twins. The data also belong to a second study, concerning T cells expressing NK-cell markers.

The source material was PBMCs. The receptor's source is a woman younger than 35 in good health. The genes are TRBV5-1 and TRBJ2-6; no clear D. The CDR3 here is CASSHVNSGANVLTF. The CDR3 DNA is TGCGCCAGCAGCCACGTAAACTCTGGGGCCAACGTCCTGACTTTC.